The 26 T cell receptor beta chains below were found in one sample sequenced in a study of human T cells and chemical hapten exposure. The time point: patch test 1, 2 weeks after DPC sensitization. Treatment defined: therapeutic diphenylcyclopropenone sensitization with weekly scalp DPC. Unfractionated whole blood was the source of the extracted total RNA. From the RACE reads, TCRdb called clonotypes with MiXCR, one entry per CDR3 protein. The sample records around 44,000 distinct CDR3 sequences, 3% to 4% being singletons. Material: whole blood, obtained in connection with sensitization to the hapten diphenylcyclopropenone (DPC). These receptors originate from a man between 45 and 60 years old with alopecia areata. Some clones in this sample may be carry-over from other donors' samples.

This clonotype was picked up many times. The chain links TRBV28 to TRBJ2-3, with 11 bases fitting TRBD2. Trimming removed 6 bases from V and 4 bases from J; junction bases left unmatched: 6. The CDR3 has 15 residues. From germline, CDR1 is MDHEN and CDR2 SYDVKM. The CDR3 nucleotides are TGTGCCAGCAGCCCGGCGGGACTAGCGGCAGATACGCAGTATTTT. Protein: CASSPAGLAADTQYF. The complete variable domain, with remaining parts taken from reference TRBV28 and TRBJ2-3, reads DVKVTQSSRYLVKRTGEKVFLECVQDMDHENMFWYRQDPGLGLRLIYFSYDVKMKEKGDIPEGYSVSREKKERFSLILESASTNQTSMYLCASSPAGLAADTQYFGPGTRLTVL.

This clonotype appeared a few times. This chain links TRBV4-3 with TRBJ2-7; possibly TRBD2 for D (7 bases). V was cut by 0 bases and J by 6 bases, with 12 bases left in between. Germline values: CDR1 LGHNA, CDR2 YSLEER. The CDR3 has 14 amino acids. CDR3 sequence: CASSQDWGGPEQYF. In DNA, the CDR3 is TGCGCCAGCAGCCAAGATTGGGGGGGGCCCGAGCAGTACTTC.

This clonotype was recorded many times. This chain links TRBV12-3 or TRBV12-4 with TRBJ2-3; TRBD1 is a possible D gene (6 bases). The CDR3 runs to 12 residues. V was trimmed by 0 bases and J by 8 bases, leaving 6 bases between them. CDR3 bases: TGTGCCAGCAGTTTAGCACAGGGTACGCAGTATTTT. This codes for CASSLAQGTQYF.

In this sample, this clonotype turned up many times. The rearrangement links TRBV5-1 to TRBJ2-3; D remains unclear. Trimming took off 4 bases at V and 2 bases at J, with 14 bases between the two ends. The CDR3 sequence is 15 residues long. Germline-derived CDR1 and CDR2 are SGHRS and YFSETQ. This CDR3 reads CASSLLQADTDTQYF. CDR3 DNA: TGCGCCAGCAGCCTGCTCCAGGCCGACACAGATACGCAGTATTTT.

The table lists this clonotype with many counts. The chain employs TRBV7-2 and TRBJ2-1, with TRBD2 matching 13 bases. The germline CDR1 and CDR2 sequences are SGHTA and FQGNSA. Unmatched junction bases numbered 8, after V lost 4 bases and J lost 8 bases. This CDR3 is built from 16 residues. CDR3 coding DNA: TGTGCCAGCAGCTCGCGACTAGCGGGAGGTATCGATGAGCAGTTCTTC. It translates to CASSSRLAGGIDEQFF.

The chain joins TRBV20-1 to TRBJ1-1; 11 positions agree with TRBD1. The ends lost 0 bases at V and 4 bases at J; junction bases unmatched: 4. This CDR3 contains 15 residues. Germline loops: CDR1 DFQATT, CDR2 SNEGSKA (reference sequence). CDR3 sequence reads: CSARDTGTGGTEAFF. In nucleotides, the CDR3 is TGCAGTGCTAGAGATACCGGGACAGGGGGCACTGAAGCTTTCTTT.

This clonotype was seen ten or more times. The chain has TRBV20-1 and TRBJ1-1, with no clear D. V lost 2 bases to trimming and J lost 0 bases, with 4 bases between them. The CDR3 extends over 12 amino acids. Per germline, CDR1 DFQATT and CDR2 SNEGSKA (reference sequence). The CDR3 region has the DNA TGCAGTGCTAGATGGGTGAACACTGAAGCTTTCTTT. It translates to CSARWVNTEAFF.

This clonotype showed up many times. V and J are TRBV13 and TRBJ1-2; D might be TRBD1 (6 bases). The CDR3 spans 15 residues. CDR1 is PRHDT, CDR2 FYEKMQ, per germline (reference sequence). V dropped 3 bases and J dropped 4 bases, with 15 bases sitting between them. The CDR3 nucleotides read TGTGCCAGCAGCTTCGGACAGCCCTTCCTCTATGGCTACACCTTC. Translated: CASSFGQPFLYGYTF.

This clonotype was counted at least ten times. The chain carries TRBV4-3 and TRBJ2-1, with no clear D. V lost 1 base and J 1 base, leaving 8 bases between the germline ends. The CDR3 contains 15 residues. The germline gives CDR1 LGHNA, CDR2 YSLEER. CDR3 nucleotide sequence: TGCGCCAGCAGCCAAGTCAGATCTTCCTACAATGAGCAGTTCTTC. Translation: CASSQVRSSYNEQFF.

The chain carries TRBV7-2 and TRBJ1-4, with D possibly matching TRBD1 (5 bases). CDR3 length: 13 residues. V lost 5 bases and J 5 bases, leaving 9 bases between the germline ends. The germline gives CDR1 SGHTA, CDR2 FQGNSA. The CDR3 reads CASSVRQNEKLFF. CDR3 sequence (DNA): TGTGCCAGCAGCGTTCGACAGAATGAAAAACTGTTTTTT.

There are many counts of this clonotype. The CDR3: CASSPTHRGIQYF. The DNA of the CDR3 is TGTGCCAGCAGCCCGACGCACAGGGGCATTCAGTACTTC. The chain employs TRBV7-3 and TRBJ2-4, with 7 bases that match TRBD1. V trimming: 5 bases; J trimming: 9 bases; junction bases outside the gene matches: 7. Germline V gene sequence: CDR1 SGHTA, CDR2 FQGTGA. The CDR3 is 13 residues long.

This clonotype was picked up many times. The V call is TRBV11-3, the J call TRBJ2-3, with 8 bases that match TRBD1. The CDR3 is 13 amino acids. Germline-derived CDR1 and CDR2 are SGHNT and YENEEA. The trim removed 5 bases at V and 4 bases at J, leaving 2 bases unmatched. CDR3 in DNA: TGTGCCAGCAGCCAGGACAGGGCAGATACGCAGTATTTT. Protein product: CASSQDRADTQYF.

This clonotype came up many times. The rearrangement links TRBV12-3 or TRBV12-4 to TRBJ2-1; 14 bases fit TRBD2. This CDR3 has 15 residues. V dropped 5 bases and J dropped 4; count of bases not matched to a gene: 1. The CDR3 loop reads CASSRLAGGYNEQFF. The CDR3 region has the DNA TGTGCCAGCAGTCGACTAGCGGGAGGGTACAATGAGCAGTTCTTC.

This clonotype showed up many times. This chain links TRBV9 with TRBJ2-2; TRBD1 matches at 7 bases. The CDR3 has 16 residues. V shed 4 bases, J shed 0 bases, and the junction held 6 bases outside the gene matches. Germline-derived CDR1 and CDR2 are SGDLS and YYNGEE. As DNA, the CDR3 is TGTGCCAGCAGCCCAAATACAGGGGCGAACACCGGGGAGCTGTTTTTT. It codes for CASSPNTGANTGELFF. Filled out from reference TRBV9 and TRBJ2-2, the complete variable domain reads DSGVTQTPKHLITATGQRVTLRCSPRSGDLSVYWYQQSLDQGLQFLIQYYNGEERAKGNILERFSAQQFPDLHSELNLSSLELGDSALYFCASSPNTGANTGELFFGEGSRLTVL.

This clonotype was observed many times. This chain uses TRBV29-1 with TRBJ2-1; D might be TRBD1 or TRBD2, each matching 5 bases. Germline V lookup: CDR1 SQVTM, CDR2 ANQGSEA. This CDR3 has 14 residues. V lost 2 bases and J lost 12, with 20 bases in between. CDR3 amino acids: CSVERDGFLGGQFF. In DNA form, the CDR3 reads TGCAGCGTTGAAAGGGACGGATTTCTCGGTGGGCAGTTCTTC.

This clonotype was seen more than once but under ten times. The V gene is TRBV7-2, the J gene TRBJ2-7, with D unresolved. The germline V gene has CDR1 SGHTA and CDR2 FQGNSA. Trimming took off 5 bases at V and 4 bases at J, with 15 bases between the two ends. There are 14 residues in the CDR3. In DNA, the CDR3 is TGTGCCAGCAGCCCTTATCCCGGGCCATACGAGCAGTACTTC. Translation gives CASSPYPGPYEQYF.

In regard to this clonotype: A much larger clone is a single base away; this may be a read error. This chain links TRBV20-1 with TRBJ2-3, with a weak D call TRBD1 (6 bases). Germline V lookup: CDR1 DFQATT, CDR2 SNEGSKA (reference sequence). CDR3 length: 13 residues. CDR3 sequence reads: CSASNSRGDMQYF. The CDR3 nucleotides are TGCAGTGCTAGCAACTCCAGGGGAGATATGCAGTATTTT.

The chain employs TRBV2 and TRBJ2-7; D is possibly TRBD1 or TRBD2 (5 bases each). In germline, CDR1 is SNHLY, CDR2 FYNNEI. Trimming left V 6 bases short and J 3 bases short, with 21 bases between. The CDR3 runs 16 residues. Here the CDR3 DNA reads TGTGCCAGCAGCGAGGGAGAGGACATAAGGGTCTACGAGCAGTACTTC. It specifies CASSEGEDIRVYEQYF. The full variable domain, rest sourced from reference TRBV2 and TRBJ2-7, is EPEVTQTPSHQVTQMGQEVILRCVPISNHLYFYWYRQILGQKVEFLVSFYNNEISEKSEIFDDQFSVERPDGSNFTLKIRSTKLEDSAMYFCASSEGEDIRVYEQYFGPGTRLTVT.

There are many counts of this clonotype. The gene calls are TRBV20-1 and TRBJ1-5; D unclear. V was cut by 5 bases and J by 7 bases, with 21 bases left in between. CDR1 is DFQATT, CDR2 SNEGSKA, per germline (reference sequence). This CDR3 is built from 15 residues. The CDR3 loop reads CSAPPTGRKEQPQHF. CDR3 bases: TGCAGTGCTCCCCCCACGGGGAGAAAGGAGCAGCCCCAGCATTTT.

This clonotype was seen repeatedly, ten times or more. The chain uses TRBV20-1 and TRBJ1-2; D is uncertain. Germline-derived CDR1 and CDR2 are DFQATT and SNEGSKA (reference sequence). Deletions cut 6 bases from V and 4 bases from J, with 12 bases between. The CDR3 runs 12 residues. In DNA form, the CDR3 reads TGCAGTGCCCGAGGGTTGATCTATGGCTACACCTTC. This gives the protein CSARGLIYGYTF.

The chain is built from TRBV20-1 and TRBJ2-7; 13 nucleotides align to TRBD2. The germline CDR1 and CDR2 sequences are DFQATT and SNEGSKA (reference sequence). V lost 5 bases, J lost 5 bases, and 6 bases stayed unmatched. The CDR3 consists of 14 residues. The DNA for the CDR3 is TGCAGTGCTTATATGGGACTAGCGGGAAACGAGCAGTACTTC. This encodes CSAYMGLAGNEQYF.

In its sample, this clonotype was seen many times. V gene TRBV11-1 combines with J gene TRBJ1-6; D remains ambiguous. CDR3 length equals 15 residues. The V gene's germline CDR1 is SGHAT and CDR2 FQDESV (reference sequence). Trimming stripped 2 bases from V and 6 bases from J, with 11 bases between. The DNA for the CDR3 is TGTGCCAGCAGCTTAATCCGTGGCTTTAATTCACCCCTCCACTTT. It specifies CASSLIRGFNSPLHF.

This clonotype was observed at least ten times. The genes are TRBV10-3 and TRBJ2-1; 9 bases are shared with TRBD2. In germline, CDR1 is ENHRY, CDR2 SYGVKD. J gave up 5 bases and V 10 bases, and 3 bases lay outside the gene matches. CDR3 length: 12 residues. CDR3 bases: TGTGCCACCCGGACTAGCGACAATGAGCAGTTCTTC. Protein: CATRTSDNEQFF.

This clonotype was observed many times. The V gene is TRBV6-5, the J gene TRBJ1-3; TRBD1 might be the D (5 bases). CDR3 length: 14 residues. V was trimmed by 5 bases and J by 9 bases, leaving 17 bases between them. Germline V CDR1 and CDR2: MNHEY, SVGAGI. The CDR3 sequence: CASSPSGQTGTIYF. The CDR3 nucleotides are TGTGCCAGCAGTCCATCCGGACAAACAGGCACCATATATTTT.

There are many counts of this clonotype. The genes are TRBV27 and TRBJ2-3; 7 bases are a match to TRBD2. The germline CDR1 and CDR2 sequences are MNHEY and SMNVEV (reference sequence). V shed 7 bases and J 1 base; nucleotides not matched to a gene: 5. This CDR3 region has 14 residues. CDR3 coding DNA: TGTGCCAGCAATCGTGCGGGAGGCACAGATACGCAGTATTTT. The encoded protein is CASNRAGGTDTQYF.

This clonotype appeared many times. The J gene is TRBJ1-6, the V gene TRBV10-3; no clear D gene. This CDR3 is built from 15 residues. Trimming cost V 0 bases and J 8 bases, with 11 bases left between them. Germline V gene data show CDR1 as ENHRY and CDR2 as SYGVKD. The CDR3 DNA reads TGTGCCATCAGTGAGTCCAGCAGAGGAGATTCACCCCTCCACTTT. It codes for CAISESSRGDSPLHF.